Presented here are 10 T cell receptor beta chains from one specimen sequenced in a study of T cells in Graves' hyperthyroidism and ophthalmopathy. Amplified regions were TCR beta CDR3 sequences from RNA transcripts. In the first-round RT-PCR of the TCR CDR3, the HTBI primer set was used. TCRdb independently ran MiXCR on the multiplex PCR reads; one entry per CDR3 protein. The sample lists about 290,000 distinct CDR3 sequences; roughly 19% were seen once. Source material: blood. Receptor source: a man aged 50-59 years with Graves' ophthalmopathy.

This clonotype has just a few counts. The chain recombines TRBV29-1 with TRBJ2-2, with D possibly called TRBD1 or TRBD2 (7 bases each). The V end was cut by 5 bases, the J end by 2 bases, with 15 bases between. The germline gives CDR1 SQVTM, CDR2 ANQGSEA. The length of the CDR3 is 15 residues. CDR3: CSVTGRGGNTGELFF. The CDR3 DNA follows: TGCAGCGTTACTGGCAGGGGGGGTAACACCGGGGAGCTGTTTTTT.

The sample holds many counts of this clonotype. The chain has TRBV11-3 and TRBJ2-7, with 7 bases aligning to TRBD2. CDR1 SGHNT and CDR2 YENEEA come from the germline V gene. Trimming removed 5 bases from V and 3 bases from J; junction bases left unmatched: 13. The length of the CDR3 is 16 residues. CDR3 DNA: TGTGCCAGCAGCCACGGCTGGCCTAGCGGAAACTACGAGCAGTACTTC. This encodes CASSHGWPSGNYEQYF.

V and J are TRBV7-2 and TRBJ1-5, with a tentative D call TRBD1 (5 bases). The CDR3 is 15 amino acids. Germline-derived CDR1 and CDR2 are SGHTA and FQGNSA. V was pared by 2 bases and J by 5 bases, with 13 bases between. The CDR3 DNA reads as TGTGCCAGCAGCTTACAGGGACGGCCGGATCAGCCCCAGCATTTT. Its protein product is CASSLQGRPDQPQHF.

The gene calls are TRBV6-5 and TRBJ1-2; D may be TRBD1 (6 bases). V was cut by 4 bases and J by 4 bases, with 19 bases left in between. There are 16 residues in the CDR3. Germline CDR1 MNHEY, CDR2 SVGAGI. DNA for the CDR3: TGTGCCAGCAGTTTTCTACGGTTCAGGGACACCTATGGCTACACCTTC. Translating gives CASSFLRFRDTYGYTF.

V is TRBV3-1 and J is TRBJ2-7, with 14 bases fitting TRBD2. This CDR3 spans 17 amino acids. V shed 4 bases, J shed 0 bases, and the junction held 5 bases outside the gene matches. In germline, CDR1 is LGHDT, CDR2 YNNKEL (reference sequence). As DNA, the CDR3 is TGTGCCAGCAGCCTGGGACTAGCGGGGGCGATCTCCTACGAGCAGTACTTC. It codes for CASSLGLAGAISYEQYF.

The V gene is TRBV18, the J gene TRBJ1-1; D ambiguous. The CDR3 has 13 residues. Germline loops: CDR1 KGHSH, CDR2 LQKENI. V shed 6 bases and J shed 1 base, with 9 bases lying between them. CDR3 residues: CASSINGNTEAFF. The CDR3 DNA follows: TGTGCCAGCTCGATAAACGGGAACACTGAAGCTTTCTTT.

This clonotype was seen a few times. The chain joins TRBV7-9 to TRBJ2-7, with 10 positions matching TRBD1. Germline V gene lookup returns CDR1 SEHNR and CDR2 FQNEAQ (reference sequence). J lost 2 bases, V lost 6 bases, and 4 bases had no gene match. The CDR3 is made up of 14 amino acids. The DNA of the CDR3 is TGTGCCAGCAGGCTCGGGACAGGGGCCTACGAGCAGTACTTC. Protein sequence: CASRLGTGAYEQYF.

The gene calls are TRBV19 and TRBJ1-2, with D unclear. The CDR3 length is 12 residues. Trimming pared 3 bases from V and 7 bases from J, leaving 9 bases between. Germline V lookup: CDR1 LNHDA, CDR2 SQIVND (reference sequence). In DNA form, the CDR3 reads TGTGCCAGTAGTATCGGGGAGATTGGCTACACCTTC. Encoded protein: CASSIGEIGYTF.

In its sample, this clonotype was seen a few times. The chain uses TRBV27 and TRBJ2-1, with D possibly matching TRBD2 (6 bases). Germline loops: CDR1 MNHEY, CDR2 SMNVEV (reference sequence). V lost 6 bases to trimming and J lost 0 bases, with 18 bases between them. CDR3 length equals 17 residues. DNA for the CDR3: TGTGCCAGCAGGGACTCCGGAGGGCGGAGCTCCTACAATGAGCAGTTCTTC. It specifies CASRDSGGRSSYNEQFF.

The table lists this clonotype with many counts. V usage is TRBV29-1 and J usage is TRBJ2-7, with D perhaps matching TRBD2 (6 bases). The germline V gene has CDR1 SQVTM and CDR2 ANQGSEA. This CDR3 contains 15 residues. Trimming pared 5 bases from V and 1 base from J, leaving 18 bases between. The CDR3 region is CSVLGRRGASYEQYF. CDR3 bases: TGCAGCGTTCTGGGTCGCCGCGGGGCATCCTACGAGCAGTACTTC.